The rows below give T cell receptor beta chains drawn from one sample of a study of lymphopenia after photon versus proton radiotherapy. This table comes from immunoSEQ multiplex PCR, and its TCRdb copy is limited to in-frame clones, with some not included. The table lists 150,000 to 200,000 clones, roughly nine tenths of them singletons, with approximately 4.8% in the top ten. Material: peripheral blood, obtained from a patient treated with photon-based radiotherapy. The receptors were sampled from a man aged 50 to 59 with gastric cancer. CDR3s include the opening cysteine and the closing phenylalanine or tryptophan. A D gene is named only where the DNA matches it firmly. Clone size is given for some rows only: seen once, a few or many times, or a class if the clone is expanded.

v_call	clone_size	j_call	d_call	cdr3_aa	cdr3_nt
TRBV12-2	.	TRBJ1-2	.	CASRPRPGGTNYGYTF	TGTGCAAGTCGCCCCCGGCCGGGGGGAACTAACTATGGCTACACCTTC
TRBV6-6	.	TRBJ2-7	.	CASSFRGEQYF	TGTGCCAGCAGTTTCAGGGGCGAGCAGTACTTC
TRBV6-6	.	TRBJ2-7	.	CASNILHSSYEQYF	TGTGCCAGCAACATCCTGCACAGTTCCTACGAGCAGTACTTC
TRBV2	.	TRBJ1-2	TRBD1	CASSSGQHYGYTF	TGTGCCAGCAGTTCGGGACAGCACTATGGCTACACCTTC
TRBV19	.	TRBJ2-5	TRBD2	CASSIQGLAGQETQYF	TGTGCCAGTAGTATACAGGGACTAGCGGGACAAGAGACCCAGTACTTC
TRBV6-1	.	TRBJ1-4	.	CASRPATNEKLFF	TGTGCCAGCAGGCCAGCAACTAATGAAAAACTGTTTTTT
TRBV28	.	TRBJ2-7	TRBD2	CASSFPPLAGVSEQYF	TGTGCCAGCAGTTTCCCTCCACTAGCGGGAGTTAGTGAGCAGTACTTC
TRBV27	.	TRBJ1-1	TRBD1	CASRYLTGTGNTEAFF	TGTGCCAGCAGATATCTTACCGGGACAGGGAACACTGAAGCTTTCTTT
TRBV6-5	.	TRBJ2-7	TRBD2	CASSSGTSGTYYEQYF	TGTGCCAGCAGTTCTGGGACTAGCGGGACCTACTACGAGCAGTACTTC
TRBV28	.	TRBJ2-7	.	CASSLWSQGSYEQYF	TGTGCCAGCAGTTTATGGAGCCAGGGGAGCTACGAGCAGTACTTC
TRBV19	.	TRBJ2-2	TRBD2	CASRASGKSFTGELFF	TGTGCCAGTAGGGCTAGCGGGAAGTCTTTCACCGGGGAGCTGTTTTTT
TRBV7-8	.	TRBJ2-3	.	CASSPRDTSTDTQYF	TGTGCCAGCAGCCCTAGGGACACTAGCACAGATACGCAGTATTTT
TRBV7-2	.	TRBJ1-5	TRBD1	CASSEGTGGNQPQHF	TGTGCCAGCAGCGAAGGGACAGGGGGCAATCAGCCCCAGCATTTT
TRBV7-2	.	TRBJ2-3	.	CASSLADYGNTQYF	TGTGCCAGCAGCTTAGCCGACTACGGGAATACGCAGTATTTT
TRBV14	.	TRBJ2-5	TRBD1	CASSSSGTGYPETQYF	TGTGCCAGCAGCTCTTCCGGGACAGGGTACCCAGAGACCCAGTACTTC
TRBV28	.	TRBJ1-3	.	CASSLQGSGNTIYF	TGTGCCAGCAGTTTACAGGGGTCTGGAAACACCATATATTTT
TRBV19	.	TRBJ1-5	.	CASQRGGHQPQHF	TGTGCCAGTCAGAGGGGGGGGCATCAGCCCCAGCATTTT
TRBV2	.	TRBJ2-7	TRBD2	CASTSSGRAEYEQYF	TGTGCCAGCACCAGTAGCGGGAGGGCCGAATACGAGCAGTACTTC
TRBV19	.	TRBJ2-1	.	CASSSGTLLEQFF	TGTGCCAGTAGCTCGGGGACCCTACTTGAGCAGTTCTTC
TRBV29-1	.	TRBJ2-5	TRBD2	CSVEARGRALGQETQYF	TGCAGCGTTGAAGCTCGGGGGAGGGCCCTCGGGCAAGAGACCCAGTACTTC
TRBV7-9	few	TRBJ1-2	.	CASSFGGEGNYGYTF	TGTGCCAGCAGCTTTGGAGGGGAAGGTAACTATGGCTACACCTTC
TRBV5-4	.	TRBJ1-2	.	CASSLDKGDYGYTF	TGTGCCAGCAGCTTGGATAAGGGAGACTATGGCTACACCTTC
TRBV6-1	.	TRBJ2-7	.	CASSEWDGTYEQYF	TGTGCCAGCAGTGAATGGGACGGTACCTACGAGCAGTACTTC
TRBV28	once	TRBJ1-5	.	CASSLGGEGQPQHF	TGTGCCAGCAGTTTAGGGGGGGAGGGACAGCCCCAGCATTTT
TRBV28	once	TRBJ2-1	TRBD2	CASSLTSGEQFF	TGTGCCAGCAGTCTCACTAGCGGGGAGCAGTTCTTC
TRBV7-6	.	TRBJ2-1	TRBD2	CASSLVGGTSVKNEQFF	TGTGCCAGCAGCTTAGTTGGGGGGACTAGCGTGAAAAATGAGCAGTTCTTC
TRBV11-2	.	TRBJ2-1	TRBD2	CASSLTEGLAGDNEQFF	TGTGCCAGCAGCTTGACTGAGGGACTAGCGGGAGACAATGAGCAGTTCTTC
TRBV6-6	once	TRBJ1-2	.	CASSLGHNYGYTF	TGTGCCAGCAGCCTCGGACATAACTATGGCTACACCTTC
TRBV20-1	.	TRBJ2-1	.	CSGWDYNEQFF	TGCAGTGGCTGGGACTACAATGAGCAGTTCTTC
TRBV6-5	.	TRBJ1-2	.	CASINPTGYGYTF	TGTGCCAGCATCAACCCGACAGGCTATGGCTACACCTTC
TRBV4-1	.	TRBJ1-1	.	CASSQDSGLNTEAFF	TGCGCCAGCAGCCAAGATTCGGGACTAAACACTGAAGCTTTCTTT
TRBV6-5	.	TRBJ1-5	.	CASSYGQFNQPQHF	TGTGCCAGCAGTTACGGGCAGTTCAATCAGCCCCAGCATTTT